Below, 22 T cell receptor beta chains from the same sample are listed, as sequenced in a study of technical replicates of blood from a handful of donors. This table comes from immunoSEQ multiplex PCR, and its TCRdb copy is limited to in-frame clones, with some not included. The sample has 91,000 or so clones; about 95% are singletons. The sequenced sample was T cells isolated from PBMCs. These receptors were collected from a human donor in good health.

The CDR3: CASSSRDTGLGPQYF. CDR3 nucleotides: TGTGCCAGCAGCTCACGGGACACGGGGCTAGGACCCCAGTACTTC. This chain joins TRBV7-9 and TRBJ2-5, with D perhaps TRBD1 (6 bases). CDR1 and CDR2 (germline): SEHNR, FQNEAQ (reference sequence). This CDR3 is built from 15 residues. V shed 4 bases and J shed 9 bases, with 21 bases lying between them.

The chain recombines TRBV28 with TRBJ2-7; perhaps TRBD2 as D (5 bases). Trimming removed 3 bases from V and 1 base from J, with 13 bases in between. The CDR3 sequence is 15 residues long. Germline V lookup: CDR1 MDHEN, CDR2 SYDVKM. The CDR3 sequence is CASSFSAEVSYEQYF. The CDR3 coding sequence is TGTGCCAGCAGTTTCTCGGCGGAGGTGTCCTACGAGCAGTACTTC.

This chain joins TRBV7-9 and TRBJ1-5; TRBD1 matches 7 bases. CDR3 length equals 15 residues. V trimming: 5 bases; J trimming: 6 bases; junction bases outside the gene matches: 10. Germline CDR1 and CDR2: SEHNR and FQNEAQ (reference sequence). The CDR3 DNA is TGTGCCAGCAGCCATGGGACAGCAGGAGGTCAGCCCCAGCATTTT. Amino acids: CASSHGTAGGQPQHF.

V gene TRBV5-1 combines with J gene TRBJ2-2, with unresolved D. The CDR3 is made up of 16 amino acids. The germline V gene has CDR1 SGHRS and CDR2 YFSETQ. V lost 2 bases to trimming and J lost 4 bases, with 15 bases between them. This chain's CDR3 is CASSLVSRRSTGELFF. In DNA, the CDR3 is TGCGCCAGCAGCTTAGTCTCCCGCAGGTCCACCGGGGAGCTGTTTTTT.

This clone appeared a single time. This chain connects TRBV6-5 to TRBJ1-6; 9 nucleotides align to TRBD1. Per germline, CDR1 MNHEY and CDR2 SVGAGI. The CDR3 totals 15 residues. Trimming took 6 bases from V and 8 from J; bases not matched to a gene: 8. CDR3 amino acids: CASSPGTGHYSPLHF. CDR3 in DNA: TGTGCCAGCAGCCCCGGGACAGGGCATTATTCACCCCTCCACTTT.

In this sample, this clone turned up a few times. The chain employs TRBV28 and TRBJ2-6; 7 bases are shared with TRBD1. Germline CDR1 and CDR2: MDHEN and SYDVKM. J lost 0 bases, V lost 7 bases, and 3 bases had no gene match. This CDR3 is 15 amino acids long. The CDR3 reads CASKGQSSGANVLTF. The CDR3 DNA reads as TGTGCCAGCAAGGGACAGAGCTCTGGGGCCAACGTCCTGACTTTC. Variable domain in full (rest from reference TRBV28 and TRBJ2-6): DVKVTQSSRYLVKRTGEKVFLECVQDMDHENMFWYRQDPGLGLRLIYFSYDVKMKEKGDIPEGYSVSREKKERFSLILESASTNQTSMYLCASKGQSSGANVLTFGAGSRLTVL.

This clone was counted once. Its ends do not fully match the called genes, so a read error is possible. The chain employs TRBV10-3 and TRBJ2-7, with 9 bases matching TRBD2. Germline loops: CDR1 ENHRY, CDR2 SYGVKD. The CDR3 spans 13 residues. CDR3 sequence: CAVSGRKNYEQYF. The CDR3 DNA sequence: TGTGCCGTCAGCGGGAGGAAAAACTACGAGCAGTACTTC.

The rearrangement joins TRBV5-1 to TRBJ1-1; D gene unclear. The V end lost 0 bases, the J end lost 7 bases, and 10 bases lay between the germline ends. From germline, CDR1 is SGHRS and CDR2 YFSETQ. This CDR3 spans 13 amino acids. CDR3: CASSLGGSFEAFF. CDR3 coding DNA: TGCGCCAGCAGCTTGGGCGGCAGCTTTGAAGCTTTCTTT.

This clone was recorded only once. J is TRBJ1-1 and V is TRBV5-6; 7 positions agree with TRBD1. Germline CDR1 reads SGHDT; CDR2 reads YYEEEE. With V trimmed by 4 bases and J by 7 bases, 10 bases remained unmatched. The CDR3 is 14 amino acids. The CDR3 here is CASSDSGTALEAFF. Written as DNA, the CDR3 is TGTGCCAGCAGCGACTCCGGGACAGCACTTGAAGCTTTCTTT.

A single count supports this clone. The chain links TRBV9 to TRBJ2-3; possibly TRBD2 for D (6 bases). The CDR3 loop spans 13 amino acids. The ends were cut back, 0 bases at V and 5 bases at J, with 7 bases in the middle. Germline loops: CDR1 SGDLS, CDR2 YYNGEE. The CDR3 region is CASSVGGEDTQYF. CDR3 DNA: TGTGCCAGCAGCGTAGGCGGGGAAGATACGCAGTATTTT.

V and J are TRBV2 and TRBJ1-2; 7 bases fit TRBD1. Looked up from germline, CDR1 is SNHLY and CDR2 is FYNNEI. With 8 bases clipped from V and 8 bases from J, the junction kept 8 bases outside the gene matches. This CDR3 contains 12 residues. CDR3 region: CASEGQIGGYTF. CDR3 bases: TGTGCCAGCGAGGGACAGATCGGCGGCTACACCTTC.

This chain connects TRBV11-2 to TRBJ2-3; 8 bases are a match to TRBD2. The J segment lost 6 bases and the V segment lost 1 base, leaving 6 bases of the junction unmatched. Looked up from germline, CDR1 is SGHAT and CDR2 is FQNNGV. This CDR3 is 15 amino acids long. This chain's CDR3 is CASSLGGAGADTQYF. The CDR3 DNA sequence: TGTGCCAGCAGCTTAGGCGGAGCGGGAGCCGATACGCAGTATTTT. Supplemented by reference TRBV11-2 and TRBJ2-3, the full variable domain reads EAGVAQSPRYKIIEKRQSVAFWCNPISGHATLYWYQQILGQGPKLLIQFQNNGVVDDSQLPKDRFSAERLKGVDSTLKIQPAKLEDSAVYLCASSLGGAGADTQYFGPGTRLTVL.

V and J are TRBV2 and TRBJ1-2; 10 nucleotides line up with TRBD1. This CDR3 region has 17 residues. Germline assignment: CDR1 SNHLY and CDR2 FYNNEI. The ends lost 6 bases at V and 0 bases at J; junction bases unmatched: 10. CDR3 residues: CASSPGTGEGSNYGYTF. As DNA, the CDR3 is TGTGCCAGCAGCCCCGGGACAGGGGAAGGATCTAACTATGGCTACACCTTC.

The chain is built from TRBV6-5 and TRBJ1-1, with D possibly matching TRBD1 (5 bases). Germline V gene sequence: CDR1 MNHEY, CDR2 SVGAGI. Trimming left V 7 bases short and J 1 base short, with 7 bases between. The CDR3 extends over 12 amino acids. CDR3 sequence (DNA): TGTGCCAGCAAAAGGGGGAACACTGAAGCTTTCTTT. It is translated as CASKRGNTEAFF.

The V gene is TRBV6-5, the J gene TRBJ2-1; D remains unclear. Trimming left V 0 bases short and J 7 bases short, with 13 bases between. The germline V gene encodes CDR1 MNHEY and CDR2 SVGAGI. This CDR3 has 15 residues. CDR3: CASSYSVGWSNEQFF. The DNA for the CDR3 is TGTGCCAGCAGTTACTCGGTCGGGTGGTCTAATGAGCAGTTCTTC.

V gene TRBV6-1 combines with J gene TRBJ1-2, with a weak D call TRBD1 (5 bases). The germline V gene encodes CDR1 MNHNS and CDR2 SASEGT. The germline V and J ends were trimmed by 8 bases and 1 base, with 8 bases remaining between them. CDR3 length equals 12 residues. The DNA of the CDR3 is TGTGCCAGCCTCGGGGGTAACTATGGCTACACCTTC. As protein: CASLGGNYGYTF.

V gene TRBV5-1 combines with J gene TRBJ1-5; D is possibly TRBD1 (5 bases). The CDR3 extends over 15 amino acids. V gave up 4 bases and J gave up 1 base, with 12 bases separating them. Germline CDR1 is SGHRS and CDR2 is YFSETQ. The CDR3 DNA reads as TGCGCCAGCAGCCTCAATGGGGGGAGCAATCAGCCCCAGCATTTT. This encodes CASSLNGGSNQPQHF.

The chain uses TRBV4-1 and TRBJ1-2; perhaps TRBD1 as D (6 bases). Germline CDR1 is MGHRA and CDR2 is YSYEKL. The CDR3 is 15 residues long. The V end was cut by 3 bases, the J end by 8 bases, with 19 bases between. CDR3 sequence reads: CASSHNLQQGEGYTF. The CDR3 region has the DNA TGCGCCAGCAGCCATAATCTCCAACAGGGAGAAGGCTACACCTTC.

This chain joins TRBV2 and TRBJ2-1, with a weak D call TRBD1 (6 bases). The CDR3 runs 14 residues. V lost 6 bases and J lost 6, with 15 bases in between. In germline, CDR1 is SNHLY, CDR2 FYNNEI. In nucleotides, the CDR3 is TGTGCCAGCAGAAACATTATGGGGGCCAATGAGCAGTTCTTC. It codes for CASRNIMGANEQFF. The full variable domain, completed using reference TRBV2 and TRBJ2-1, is EPEVTQTPSHQVTQMGQEVILRCVPISNHLYFYWYRQILGQKVEFLVSFYNNEISEKSEIFDDQFSVERPDGSNFTLKIRSTKLEDSAMYFCASRNIMGANEQFFGPGTRLTVL.

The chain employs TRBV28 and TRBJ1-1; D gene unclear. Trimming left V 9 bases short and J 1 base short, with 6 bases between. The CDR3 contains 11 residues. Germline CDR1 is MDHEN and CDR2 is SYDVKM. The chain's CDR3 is CASEKNTEAFF. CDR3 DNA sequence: TGTGCCAGTGAGAAGAACACTGAAGCTTTCTTT.

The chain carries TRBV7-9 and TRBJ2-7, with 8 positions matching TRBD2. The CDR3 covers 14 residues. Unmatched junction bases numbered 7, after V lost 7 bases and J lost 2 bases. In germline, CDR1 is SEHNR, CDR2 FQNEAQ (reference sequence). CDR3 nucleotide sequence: TGTGCCAGCATTTCTAGCGGGTTAACCTACGAGCAGTACTTC. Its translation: CASISSGLTYEQYF.

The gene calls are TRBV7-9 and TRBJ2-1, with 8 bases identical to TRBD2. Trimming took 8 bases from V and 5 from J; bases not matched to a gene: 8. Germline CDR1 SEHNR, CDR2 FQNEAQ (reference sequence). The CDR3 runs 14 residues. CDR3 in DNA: TGTGCCAGCGGTACTAGCGGACCAAACAATGAGCAGTTCTTC. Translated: CASGTSGPNNEQFF.